One sample yielded the 20 T cell receptor beta chains listed below, sequenced in a study of OX40 agonist ivuxolimab in advanced cancers. Sequencing was performed with immunoSEQ multiplex PCR; in TCRdb, only in-frame clones are kept and a portion is missing. The table shows 80,000 to 100,000 clones, with under 95% occurring only once. The source was CD4+ or CD8+ T cells sorted from blood, collected in a trial of the OX40 agonist ivuxolimab. The receptors here all came from an adult with an advanced solid tumor such as melanoma, head and neck, liver or kidney cancer.

This clone was recorded a few times. This chain uses TRBV7-9 with TRBJ2-2; D tentatively fits TRBD1 or TRBD2 (7 bases each). With 5 bases removed from V and 2 bases from J, the gap between germline ends came to 18 bases. The CDR3 sequence is 17 residues long. Germline loops: CDR1 SEHNR, CDR2 FQNEAQ (reference sequence). For the CDR3, the DNA is TGTGCCAGCAGCCCAATCAGGGGGGGCAGTAACACCGGGGAGCTGTTTTTT. This codes for CASSPIRGGSNTGELFF.

The rearrangement uses TRBV20-1 and TRBJ1-1; D unresolved. The ends were cut back, 3 bases at V and 7 bases at J, with 6 bases in the middle. Germline CDR1 is DFQATT and CDR2 is SNEGSKA (reference sequence). CDR3 length: 10 amino acids. The CDR3 region has the DNA TGCAGTGCTAGCGATGTTGAAGCTTTCTTT. This sequence encodes CSASDVEAFF.

This chain links TRBV30 with TRBJ1-6; D is uncertain. V lost 3 bases, J lost 10 bases, and 13 bases lay in between. Germline V gene sequence: CDR1 GTSNPN, CDR2 SVGIG (reference sequence). CDR3 length: 13 amino acids. The CDR3 region has the DNA TGTGCCTGGAGCCAGACAAGTATCTCACCCCTCCACTTT. It encodes CAWSQTSISPLHF.

The gene calls are TRBV2 and TRBJ1-2; 9 nucleotides match TRBD1. In germline, CDR1 is SNHLY, CDR2 FYNNEI. V lost 10 bases, J lost 4 bases, and 10 bases stayed unmatched. CDR3 length equals 14 residues. CDR3 sequence reads: CATRRQGDFYGYTF. The DNA for the CDR3 is TGTGCCACCAGGAGACAGGGGGATTTCTATGGCTACACCTTC.

The chain combines TRBV6-5 with TRBJ2-5; D remains ambiguous. Germline V gene lookup returns CDR1 MNHEY and CDR2 SVGAGI. This CDR3 has 14 amino acids. V was cut by 0 bases and J by 4 bases, with 9 bases left in between. This CDR3 reads CASSYSRTAETQYF. CDR3 in DNA: TGTGCCAGCAGTTACTCGAGGACGGCAGAGACCCAGTACTTC.

A remark on this clone: This CDR3 is also generated by other DNA sequences in the sample. This chain uses TRBV5-1 with TRBJ1-3; D is uncertain. This CDR3 has 14 residues. Trimming took off 0 bases at V and 1 base at J, with 5 bases between the two ends. Germline loops: CDR1 SGHRS, CDR2 YFSETQ. Here the CDR3 reads CASSLGSSGNTIYF. Written as DNA, the CDR3 is TGCGCCAGCAGCTTGGGATCTTCTGGAAACACCATATATTTT.

V usage is TRBV6-1 and J usage is TRBJ1-2, with D perhaps matching TRBD1 (6 bases). The CDR3 is 14 amino acids. Germline V gives CDR1 MNHNS, CDR2 SASEGT. The V end was cut by 1 base, the J end by 9 bases, with 15 bases between. CDR3 in DNA: TGTGCCAGCAGTGAAGGGGCCGGGACACTCAGCTACACCTTC. Its translation: CASSEGAGTLSYTF.

The chain links TRBV4-2 to TRBJ2-5, with 8 bases that match TRBD2. The V segment lost 1 base and the J segment 3 bases; nucleotides outside the gene matches: 4. Per the germline V gene, CDR1 is LGHNA and CDR2 is YNFKEQ. The CDR3 has 15 amino acids. The CDR3 loop reads CASSQGAGGEETQYF. As DNA, the CDR3 is TGTGCCAGCAGCCAAGGTGCGGGAGGTGAAGAGACCCAGTACTTC.

The chain recombines TRBV25-1 with TRBJ2-5; no definite D call. CDR3 length equals 12 residues. Germline V CDR1 and CDR2: MGHDK, SYGVNS. Between the trimmed V and J ends, which lost 4 bases and 4 bases, there was a span of 7 bases. CDR3: CASSANAETQYF. The CDR3 DNA sequence: TGTGCCAGCAGTGCTAATGCAGAGACCCAGTACTTC.

This sequence joins TRBV7-8 and TRBJ2-3; D ambiguous. Trimming cost V 2 bases and J 5 bases, with 2 bases left between them. This CDR3 is built from 11 residues. CDR1 SGHVS and CDR2 FQNEAQ come from the germline V gene. The CDR3 DNA is TGTGCCAGCAGCTTACAAGATACGCAGTATTTT. The encoded protein is CASSLQDTQYF.

The chain carries TRBV2 and TRBJ2-1; TRBD1 matches at 9 bases. The CDR3 sequence is 16 residues long. Looked up from germline, CDR1 is SNHLY and CDR2 is FYNNEI. Trimming cost V 6 bases and J 4 bases; bases outside gene matches: 10. The CDR3: CASSDTGGARYNEQFF. The CDR3 DNA reads as TGTGCCAGCAGCGATACAGGGGGCGCACGTTACAATGAGCAGTTCTTC.

The chain couples TRBV10-3 to TRBJ2-3; unclear D gene. Trimming shortened V by 11 bases and J by 0 bases, and 6 bases separated the two germline ends. Per germline, CDR1 ENHRY and CDR2 SYGVKD. The CDR3 is 11 residues long. The CDR3 DNA is TGTGCCGTAACAAGCACAGATACGCAGTATTTT. Its protein product is CAVTSTDTQYF.

The chain is built from TRBV9 and TRBJ2-1, with 10 bases aligning to TRBD2. The junction had 10 bases not matched to a gene; V was cut back by 0 bases and J by 4 bases. CDR1 and CDR2 from the germline V gene are SGDLS and YYNGEE. There are 18 residues in the CDR3. CDR3 nucleotides: TGTGCCAGCAGCGTAGGACCGAGTAGCGGGGGGTCTTACAATGAGCAGTTCTTC. Protein: CASSVGPSSGGSYNEQFF. Together with reference TRBV9 and TRBJ2-1, the CDR3 gives the full variable domain: DSGVTQTPKHLITATGQRVTLRCSPRSGDLSVYWYQQSLDQGLQFLIQYYNGEERAKGNILERFSAQQFPDLHSELNLSSLELGDSALYFCASSVGPSSGGSYNEQFFGPGTRLTVL.

This clone was seen more than once but under ten times. The chain is built from TRBV30 and TRBJ2-1, with 9 nucleotides matching TRBD2. CDR3 size: 14 residues. With V trimmed by 3 bases and J by 5 bases, 5 bases remained unmatched. The germline CDR1 and CDR2 sequences are GTSNPN and SVGIG (reference sequence). The CDR3 reads CAWRRSGSDNEQFF. CDR3 DNA: TGTGCCTGGAGACGTAGCGGGAGCGACAATGAGCAGTTCTTC. The full variable domain, its missing parts supplied by reference TRBV30 and TRBJ2-1, is SQTIHQWPATLVQPVGSPLSLECTVEGTSNPNLYWYRQAAGRGLQLLFYSVGIGQISSEVPQNLSASRPQDRQFILSSKKLLLSDSGFYLCAWRRSGSDNEQFFGPGTRLTVL.

The rearrangement links TRBV11-2 to TRBJ1-4; D might be TRBD1 (5 bases). V was pared by 0 bases and J by 3 bases, with 11 bases between. The germline V gene encodes CDR1 SGHAT and CDR2 FQNNGV. The CDR3 consists of 16 residues. CDR3 DNA: TGTGCCAGCAGCTTAGATCGGGGGTGGGCTAATGAAAAACTGTTTTTT. Its translation is CASSLDRGWANEKLFF. Complete variable domain (other parts from reference TRBV11-2 and TRBJ1-4): EAGVAQSPRYKIIEKRQSVAFWCNPISGHATLYWYQQILGQGPKLLIQFQNNGVVDDSQLPKDRFSAERLKGVDSTLKIQPAKLEDSAVYLCASSLDRGWANEKLFFGSGTQLSVL.

V usage is TRBV6-6 and J usage is TRBJ1-1; D possibly corresponds to TRBD1 (6 bases). Between the trimmed V and J ends, which lost 2 bases and 4 bases, there was a span of 11 bases. The CDR3 is 14 amino acids. Germline values: CDR1 MNHNY, CDR2 SVGAGI (reference sequence). The CDR3 bases are TGTGCCAGCAGTTACGGTGACAGGCCCACTGAAGCTTTCTTT. Residues: CASSYGDRPTEAFF.

The rearrangement uses TRBV9 and TRBJ1-5; no clear D. This CDR3 is built from 13 residues. V shed 0 bases and J shed 9 bases, with 10 bases lying between them. Germline assignment: CDR1 SGDLS and CDR2 YYNGEE. Written as DNA, the CDR3 is TGTGCCAGCAGCGTAGACCTCGAGGGGCCCCAGCATTTT. Residues: CASSVDLEGPQHF.

As DNA, the CDR3 is TGTGCCACATCCTCCGGGCGGGGGGGGTACAATGAGCAGTTCTTC. Its translation is CATSSGRGGYNEQFF. V gene TRBV6-4 combines with J gene TRBJ2-1, with 9 bases identical to TRBD2. The CDR3 runs 15 residues. The V segment lost 10 bases and the J segment 4 bases; nucleotides outside the gene matches: 11. Germline CDR1 and CDR2: MRHNA and SNTAGT.

The chain couples TRBV21-1 to TRBJ1-1; the tabulated D call, TRBD1, remains unverified against the DNA. TRBV21-1 is a listed pseudogene. This CDR3 is built from 23 residues. CDR3 in amino acids: CASSKETRQYNTEAFLPNTEAFF. The CDR3 coding sequence is TGTGCCAGCAGCAAGGAGACGCGACAGTACAACACTGAAGCTTTCTTACCAAACACTGAAGCTTTCTTT.

The chain recombines TRBV15 with TRBJ2-4; possible D gene TRBD2, 6 bases. The CDR3 extends over 16 amino acids. Trimming stripped 2 bases from V and 8 bases from J, with 19 bases between. Germline CDR1 reads LNHNV; CDR2 reads YYDKDF (reference sequence). The CDR3 loop reads CATSRLPGTPGDIQYF. CDR3 DNA sequence: TGTGCCACCAGCAGATTGCCCGGGACCCCGGGGGACATTCAGTACTTC.